This T cell receptor beta chain was captured in a study of T cells after posttransplantation cyclophosphamide. This table comes from immunoSEQ multiplex PCR, and its TCRdb copy is limited to in-frame clones, with some not included. The sample yields roughly 11,000 clones, 80% to 85% seen once. With regard to this clone: Its target is unknown.

This CDR3 has 11 amino acids. The V gene end was trimmed by 3 bases and the J gene end by 10 bases; junction bases not matched to a gene: 5. Per the germline V gene, CDR1 is DFQATT and CDR2 is SNEGSKA (reference sequence). Overall study results and limits: TRB overlap between skin or GI tissue T cells and blood was limited. Recipient CMV seropositivity and CMV reactivation strongly tracked TRB clonality. Later post-transplant blood repertoires were often dominated by donor CD8+ memory clones.

Controls had myeloablative marrow grafts with methotrexate and calcineurin inhibitor, sampled at 1 year. Sequenced material: PBMCs, taken about 350 days after allogeneic stem cell transplant with calcineurin inhibitor and methotrexate. The sequence came from a male patient in his thirties who received an allogeneic stem cell transplant from an unrelated donor, was CMV-positive, and had acute GVHD only. A subset of T cells may come from the graft donor. The V gene is TRBV20-1, the J gene TRBJ1-1, with 7 bases aligning to TRBD1. The CDR3 protein is CSARGPGGAFF. In nucleotides, the CDR3 is TGCAGTGCTAGGGGGCCAGGGGGAGCTTTCTTT.